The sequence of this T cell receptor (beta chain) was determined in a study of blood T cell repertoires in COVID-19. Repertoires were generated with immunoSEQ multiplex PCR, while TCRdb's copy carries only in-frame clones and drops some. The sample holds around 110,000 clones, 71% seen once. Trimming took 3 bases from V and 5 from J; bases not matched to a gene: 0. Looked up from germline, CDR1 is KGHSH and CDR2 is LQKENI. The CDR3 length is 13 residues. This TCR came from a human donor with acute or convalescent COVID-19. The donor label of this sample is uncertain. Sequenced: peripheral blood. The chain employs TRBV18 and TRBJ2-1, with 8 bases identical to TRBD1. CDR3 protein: CASSPTGDNEQFF. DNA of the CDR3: TGTGCCAGCTCACCGACAGGGGACAATGAGCAGTTCTTC.